This T cell receptor (beta chain) was observed in a study of cytomegalovirus exposure and HLA in healthy donors. The length of the CDR3 is 15 residues. Germline loops: CDR1 MNHEY, CDR2 SVGAGI. Trimming pared 2 bases from V and 7 bases from J, leaving 15 bases between. The PCR made use of 60 Vbeta and 13 Jbeta primers. As processed by the authors: The authors later counted about 80 million unique TCR beta chains, some 12 million of them shared. Only in-frame clones appear in the TCRdb table, and some are missing; sequencing was by immunoSEQ multiplex PCR. V and J calls and clone size are as listed in that table; D and trimming were resolved from the DNA. The sample shows 63,000 or so clones, about 75% of them seen only once. The donors gave bone marrow, and they were healthy.

This clonotype was sampled from a woman in her twenties or thirties in good health and CMV-seropositive. The sequencing input was PBMCs. The J gene is TRBJ2-1, the V gene TRBV6-5; TRBD2 might be the D (6 bases). For the CDR3, the DNA is TGTGCCAGCAGTTACGTGTCGGGACTTAGAAATGAGCAGTTCTTC. Residues: CASSYVSGLRNEQFF.